The rows below give T cell receptor beta chains drawn from one sample of a study of regulatory T cells in long-lasting Graves disease. A single record per CDR3 protein comes from TCRdb applying MiXCR to the multiplex PCR reads. The repertoire holds around 480,000 distinct CDR3 sequences, 15% to 20% seen once, with roughly an eighth in the top ten. These data were likewise used in another study, on T cells in Graves' hyperthyroidism and ophthalmopathy.

Sequences were derived from peripheral blood mononuclear cells (PBMCs), sampled at new diagnosis, from a patient treated with antithyroid drugs. These receptors were taken from a middle-aged man with Graves disease. Each CDR3 is given with its conserved first and last residue. A D gene is named only where the DNA matches it firmly. Expanded clones are given a class, and other clones once, few, many or no size at all.

-	TRBJ2-7	-	TRBV11-2	CASSHRVYHEQYF	TGTGCCAGCAGCCACAGGGTTTACCACGAGCAGTACTTC
-	TRBJ2-1	TRBD2	TRBV2	CASSGTSGKGEQFF	TGTGCCAGCAGTGGGACTAGCGGGAAGGGTGAGCAGTTCTTC
-	TRBJ2-3	-	TRBV24-1	CATSDLARASTDTQYF	TGTGCCACCAGTGATCTCGCTAGGGCCAGCACAGATACGCAGTATTTT
many	TRBJ2-7	-	TRBV20-1	CSASLTGPSYEQYF	TGCAGTGCTAGTCTTACAGGCCCTTCCTACGAGCAGTACTTC
-	TRBJ2-3	-	TRBV10-1	CASSDGPDTQYF	TGCGCCAGCAGTGATGGACCAGATACGCAGTATTTT
few	TRBJ2-7	-	TRBV12-3/TRBV12-4	CASSFGTGALGAYF	-
many	TRBJ1-1	-	TRBV20-1	CSARGPLMVVHTEAFF	TGCAGTGCTAGAGGACCCTTAATGGTCGTTCACACTGAAGCTTTCTTT
many	TRBJ2-7	-	TRBV2	CASRDYEQYF	TGTGCCAGCAGGGACTACGAGCAGTACTTC
-	TRBJ1-6	-	TRBV5-1	CASSPGRQNSPLHF	TGCGCCAGCAGTCCGGGACGGCAGAATTCACCCCTCCACTTT
-	TRBJ1-4	-	TRBV20-1	CSARVVNEKLFF	TGCAGTGCTAGGGTAGTTAATGAAAAACTGTTTTTT
-	TRBJ2-7	TRBD2	TRBV4-1	CASSLQTSGRAGYEQYF	TGCGCCAGCAGCCTTCAAACTAGCGGGAGGGCTGGGTACGAGCAGTACTTC
few	TRBJ2-7	TRBD1	TRBV20-1	CSARDWQGAYEQYF	TGCAGTGCTAGAGATTGGCAGGGGGCCTACGAGCAGTACTTC
many	TRBJ2-5	-	TRBV9	CASSAPFLEKTQYF	TGTGCCAGCAGCGCCCCTTTTCTGGAGAAGACCCAGTACTTC
few	TRBJ2-3	TRBD2	TRBV20-1	CSARESGASTDTQYF	TGCAGTGCTAGAGAAAGCGGGGCCAGCACAGATACGCAGTATTTT
-	TRBJ2-1	TRBD2	TRBV7-2	CASSSFSGRDYNEQFF	TGTGCCAGCAGCTCCTTTAGCGGGAGGGATTACAATGAGCAGTTCTTC
-	TRBJ1-3	-	TRBV9	CASTPGHLDSGNTIYF	TGTGCCAGCACTCCGGGACACCTAGACTCTGGAAACACCATATATTTT
few	TRBJ2-7	TRBD2	TRBV20-1	CSARDPAGLTYEQYF	TGCAGTGCTAGAGATCCAGCGGGATTAACCTACGAGCAGTACTTC
many	TRBJ2-1	-	TRBV30	CAWSEQRTYYNEQFF	TGTGCCTGGAGTGAGCAGCGGACTTACTACAATGAGCAGTTCTTC
-	TRBJ2-4	TRBD1	TRBV12-3/TRBV12-4	CASSRTGAYILYF	TGTGCCAGCAGCCGAACAGGGGCGTATATCCTGTACTTC
-	TRBJ2-1	-	TRBV7-7	CASSPPQSNEQFF	TGTGCTAGCAGCCCCCCACAGAGTAATGAGCAGTTCTTC
many	TRBJ1-1	-	TRBV5-1	CASRGGHTEAFF	TGCGCCAGCAGAGGGGGGCACACTGAAGCTTTCTTT
few	TRBJ1-2	-	TRBV2	CASSRLGGNYGYTF	TGTGCCAGCAGCCGGCTAGGGGGAAACTATGGCTACACCTTC
many	TRBJ2-1	-	TRBV29-1	CSVRAQSYNEQFF	TGCAGCGTTCGGGCACAGTCCTACAATGAGCAGTTCTTC
-	TRBJ2-7	-	TRBV5-1	CASSFETSYEQYF	TGCGCCAGCAGCTTTGAGACTTCCTACGAGCAGTACTTC
few	TRBJ1-5	-	TRBV3-1	CASSQPGINQPQHF	TGTGCCAGCAGCCAACCGGGGATTAATCAGCCCCAGCATTTT
many	TRBJ2-7	-	TRBV7-8	CASSLVPLGGHEQYF	TGTGCCAGCAGCTTAGTGCCGTTGGGGGGCCACGAGCAGTACTTC
-	TRBJ1-2	TRBD1	TRBV5-5	CASSLYGAGGLANYGYTF	TGTGCCAGCAGCTTGTACGGTGCAGGGGGGTTAGCTAACTATGGCTACACCTTC
-	TRBJ2-2	TRBD1	TRBV19	CASSGRDRGRPGELFF	TGTGCCAGTAGCGGCCGGGACAGGGGGCGCCCCGGGGAGCTGTTTTTT
-	TRBJ2-1	-	TRBV5-1	CASSLALVSNEQFF	TGCGCCAGCAGCTTGGCGTTAGTTAGCAATGAGCAGTTCTTC
-	TRBJ2-2	-	TRBV28	CASSLSVSGELFF	TGTGCCAGCAGTTTAAGCGTCTCCGGGGAGCTGTTTTTT
-	TRBJ1-5	-	TRBV3-1	CASSHKAEQPQHF	TGTGCCAGCAGCCATAAAGCGGAGCAGCCCCAGCATTTT
many	TRBJ1-1	-	TRBV28	CASSLATRGAFF	TGTGCCAGCAGTTTAGCGACGAGGGGGGCTTTCTTT
many	TRBJ2-1	TRBD2	TRBV2	CASRLALAGAPGNEQFF	TGTGCCAGCAGACTGGCGCTAGCGGGAGCCCCGGGGAATGAGCAGTTCTTC
many	TRBJ1-2	-	TRBV9	CASSGGGAYNYGYTF	TGTGCCAGCAGCGGTGGCGGGGCCTATAACTATGGCTACACCTTC
-	TRBJ1-2	TRBD1	TRBV5-4	CASSRDGQGDYGYTF	TGTGCCAGCAGCCGAGATGGACAGGGGGACTATGGCTACACCTTC
many	TRBJ2-2	-	TRBV5-1	CASSLNVATGELFF	TGCGCCAGCAGCTTGAATGTGGCCACCGGGGAGCTGTTTTTT
many	TRBJ2-7	TRBD2	TRBV7-8	CASSYSAGGVSSYEQYF	TGTGCCAGCAGCTACAGTGCCGGGGGGGTGAGCTCCTACGAGCAGTACTTC
many	TRBJ2-5	TRBD2	TRBV27	CASSFAGVGETQYF	TGTGCCAGCAGTTTCGCGGGGGTTGGAGAGACCCAGTACTTC
-	TRBJ2-7	-	TRBV2	CASSEAKDGQSYEQYF	TGTGCCAGCAGTGAAGCAAAGGACGGACAGTCCTACGAGCAGTACTTC
few	TRBJ2-6	-	TRBV9	CASSVGGTIFSGANVLTF	TGTGCCAGCAGCGTAGGGGGGACAATCTTCTCTGGGGCCAACGTCCTGACTTTC
many	TRBJ2-7	-	TRBV28	CASAYGGLYEQYF	TGTGCCAGCGCCTACGGGGGGCTCTACGAGCAGTACTTC
many	TRBJ2-3	TRBD2	TRBV11-2	CASSPGTRYTDTQYF	TGTGCCAGCAGCCCCGGGACTAGATACACAGATACGCAGTATTTT
many	TRBJ2-1	TRBD2	TRBV20-1	CSAGGVREQFF	TGCAGTGCTGGGGGGGTTCGGGAGCAGTTCTTC
few	TRBJ2-7	-	TRBV24-1	CATSDRTGTYEQYF	TGTGCCACCAGTGATCGAACCGGCACCTACGAGCAGTACTTC
many	TRBJ2-3	-	TRBV7-9	CASSSGTRTSTDTQYF	TGTGCCAGCAGCTCCGGGACTCGGACCAGCACAGATACGCAGTATTTT
many	TRBJ1-5	-	TRBV2	CASSEGILQHF	TGTGCCAGCAGTGAGGGCATTCTCCAGCATTTT
-	TRBJ2-2	TRBD2	TRBV7-2	CASSHLAGGTGELFF	TGTGCCAGCAGCCATCTGGCGGGGGGGACCGGGGAGCTGTTTTTT
many	TRBJ1-2	TRBD1	TRBV6-2/TRBV6-3	CASSSAGGYYGYTF	TGTGCCAGCAGTTCGGCAGGGGGATACTATGGCTACACCTTC
-	TRBJ1-5	-	TRBV19	CASSRGQPQHF	TGTGCCAGTAGTAGGGGTCAGCCCCAGCATTTT
few	TRBJ2-1	TRBD1	TRBV19	CASRKRTGSHNEQFF	TGTGCCAGTAGGAAGAGGACAGGGAGTCACAATGAGCAGTTCTTC
-	TRBJ2-1	-	TRBV18	CASSPVDNEQFF	TGTGCCAGCTCACCGGTGGACAATGAGCAGTTCTTC
many	TRBJ1-1	-	TRBV27	CASSLFHPLSGGGTEAFF	TGTGCCAGCAGTTTATTCCACCCACTGAGTGGGGGGGGCACTGAAGCTTTCTTT
few	TRBJ2-3	TRBD1	TRBV5-1	CASSTDRADTQYF	TGCGCCAGCAGCACGGACAGGGCCGATACGCAGTATTTT